A single sample gave rise to the 2 T cell receptor beta chains below, sequenced in a study of regulatory T cells in long-lasting Graves disease. Time point described: newly diagnosed GD, antithyroid drugs for less than 3 months. Construction of the TCR library relied on RNA isolated from PBMCs. Investigators prepared the TCR beta libraries by applying iRepertoire HTBI primers and Arm-PCR of CDR3 regions. TCRdb used MiXCR to reprocess the multiplex PCR reads, holding one entry per CDR3 protein. In the table there are 400,000 to 500,000 distinct CDR3 sequences, about 14% of which are singletons. This sample also appeared in a second study, on T cells in Graves' hyperthyroidism and ophthalmopathy.

The sequencing used peripheral blood mononuclear cells (PBMCs), collected at new diagnosis, from a patient treated with antithyroid drugs. The receptor set was obtained from a woman aged 45-65 years with Graves disease.

This clonotype was counted at least ten times. The chain links TRBV2 to TRBJ2-7; 10 bases map to TRBD1. The CDR3 covers 18 residues. Trimming removed 7 bases from V and 3 bases from J; junction bases left unmatched: 18. Germline V gene data show CDR1 as SNHLY and CDR2 as FYNNEI. The CDR3 region is CASTTRTPGTGALYEQYF. CDR3 in DNA: TGTGCCAGCACTACACGGACGCCGGGGACAGGGGCTCTCTACGAGCAGTACTTC.

This clonotype is a singleton in its sample. A much larger clone lies one base from this, so it may be a read error. The CDR3 end shows no conserved phenylalanine or tryptophan, and so a read error is likely. V gene TRBV24-1 combines with J gene TRBJ2-1; TRBD2 matches 8 bases. V shed 2 bases, J shed 4 bases, and the junction held 12 bases outside the gene matches. This CDR3 is 18 amino acids long. CDR1 KGHDR and CDR2 SFDVKD come from the germline V gene. CDR3 sequence (DNA): TGTGCCACCAGTGATTCCTTTTCCGGGACTAGTGCTTACAATGAGCAGTTCCTC. Protein product: CATSDSFSGTSAYNEQFL.